This T cell receptor beta chain was obtained from a study of type 1 regulatory T cells. Study background: T-allo10 is a Tr1-enriched, alloantigen-specific CD4 T cell product made in vitro.

The germline V and J ends were trimmed by 3 bases and 3 bases, with 12 bases remaining between them. CDR1 is LGHDT and CDR2 is YNNKEL in the germline V gene (reference sequence). The length of the CDR3 is 14 residues. TCRdb re-called the reads with MiXCR, one entry per CDR3 protein. This table holds approximately 100,000 distinct CDR3 sequences, roughly 31% found once. There are a few counts of this clonotype. The chain joins TRBV3-1 to TRBJ2-7, with D maybe TRBD2 (5 bases). The clonotype was recovered from a human donor in good health. The sample taken for sequencing was CD4+ T cells, either the whole sample or a sorted fraction (not recorded which). DNA of the CDR3: TGTGCCAGCAGCCAGACTGAGGGTTACTACGAGCAGTACTTC. Translating gives CASSQTEGYYEQYF.